Each of the 15 T cell receptor beta chains below was sequenced from the same sample in a study of T cells after yellow fever vaccination. TCRdb independently ran MiXCR on the 5' RACE reads; one entry per CDR3 protein. The repertoire holds around 260,000 distinct CDR3 sequences, with about 5% as singletons. Material: CD4+ T cells sorted from PBMCs, obtained on the day of the yellow fever booster vaccination. Source of these receptors: a man aged 18 to 30 who received the YFV17D yellow fever vaccine.

In this sample, this clonotype turned up a few times. V and J are TRBV7-2 and TRBJ1-1, with unresolved D. Trimming left V 2 bases short and J 4 bases short, with 8 bases between. The germline V gene encodes CDR1 SGHTA and CDR2 FQGNSA. There are 13 residues in the CDR3. This chain's CDR3 is CASSLTKTTEAFF. The CDR3 coding sequence is TGTGCCAGCAGCTTAACAAAGACCACTGAAGCTTTCTTT.

CDR3 amino acids: CASSIVDEQFF. CDR3 coding DNA: TGTGCCAGTAGTATCGTGGATGAGCAGTTCTTC. The V gene is TRBV19, the J gene TRBJ2-1; D not resolved. The CDR3 is 11 amino acids. Germline V lookup: CDR1 LNHDA, CDR2 SQIVND (reference sequence). V gave up 3 bases and J gave up 8 bases, with 5 bases separating them.

As for this clonotype: The DNA is left out, because the CDR3 cannot be placed on it with certainty; the CDR3 is given as TCRdb lists it. J is TRBJ1-6 and V is TRBV6-5. The CDR3 length equals 13 residues, ends included. CDR1 and CDR2 from the germline V gene are MNHEY and SVGAGI. The CDR3 sequence is CASSYTFGSPLHF.

This clonotype was recorded a few times. The chain combines TRBV14 with TRBJ1-3; D gene unclear. The CDR3 consists of 15 residues. Germline V lookup: CDR1 SGHDN, CDR2 FVKESK. V was cut by 3 bases and J by 0 bases, with 9 bases left in between. The CDR3 region has the DNA TGTGCCAGCAGCCAGCCGGGTACCTCTGGAAACACCATATATTTT. Translation: CASSQPGTSGNTIYF. The full variable domain, completed using reference TRBV14 and TRBJ1-3, is EAGVTQFPSHSVIEKGQTVTLRCDPISGHDNLYWYRRVMGKEIKFLLHFVKESKQDESGMPNNRFLAERTGGTYSTLKVQPAELEDSGVYFCASSQPGTSGNTIYFGEGSWLTVV.

This clonotype was counted many times. This chain connects TRBV5-5 to TRBJ2-1; possible D gene TRBD2, 5 bases. The CDR3 runs 13 residues. Germline V gene lookup returns CDR1 SGHKS and CDR2 YYEKEE (reference sequence). V was trimmed by 2 bases and J by 7 bases, leaving 10 bases between them. The CDR3 reads CASSLWGANEQFF. CDR3 DNA: TGTGCCAGCAGCTTATGGGGAGCTAATGAGCAGTTCTTC. Together with reference TRBV5-5 and TRBJ2-1, the CDR3 gives the full variable domain: DAGVTQSPTHLIKTRGQQVTLRCSPISGHKSVSWYQQVLGQGPQFIFQYYEKEERGRGNFPDRFSARQFPNYSSELNVNALLLGDSALYLCASSLWGANEQFFGPGTRLTVL.

This clonotype showed up many times. CDR3 coding DNA: TGTGCCAGCAGTACCCGGACCCTAGGAGATGGCTACACCTTC. This sequence encodes CASSTRTLGDGYTF. The rearrangement uses TRBV12-3 or TRBV12-4 and TRBJ1-2; D unclear. This CDR3 is built from 14 residues. V lost 5 bases to trimming and J lost 6 bases, with 16 bases between them.

The genes are TRBV12-3 or TRBV12-4 and TRBJ1-2; weak D call: TRBD1 (5 bases). The CDR3 is 15 residues long. Trimming took 5 bases from V and 2 from J, leaving 15 bases between them. DNA for the CDR3: TGTGCCAGCAGTCCGATCAGGGTTATCAACTATGGCTACACCTTC. Its translation: CASSPIRVINYGYTF.

This clonotype was counted only a few times. This chain connects TRBV6-1 to TRBJ2-7; possible D gene TRBD2, 5 bases. The CDR3 length is 13 residues. Germline V gives CDR1 MNHNS, CDR2 SASEGT. Trimming took 4 bases from V and 3 from J, leaving 10 bases between them. In DNA, the CDR3 is TGTGCCAGCAGTGTGTGGGCGGGCTACGAGCAGTACTTC. Its translation is CASSVWAGYEQYF.

This clonotype was seen more than once but under ten times. The junction departs from the called germline gene at one end, perhaps through a read error. The chain combines TRBV10-2 with TRBJ1-4, with D uncertain. CDR1 is WSHSY, CDR2 SAAADI, per germline. The CDR3 sequence is 10 residues long. The CDR3 loop reads CATMGENLFF. CDR3 in DNA: TGCGCCACCATGGGTGAAAATCTGTTTTTT.

This clonotype occurred a few times. The chain has TRBV11-2 and TRBJ2-5; 7 bases line up with TRBD1. The CDR3 extends over 14 amino acids. The germline V gene has CDR1 SGHAT and CDR2 FQNNGV. V was clipped by 5 bases and J by 7 bases; unmatched bases: 10. The CDR3 nucleotides are TGTGCCAGCAGCCCAGGGGGTATCTTGGGGACCCAGTACTTC. This codes for CASSPGGILGTQYF. Supplemented by reference TRBV11-2 and TRBJ2-5, the full variable domain reads EAGVAQSPRYKIIEKRQSVAFWCNPISGHATLYWYQQILGQGPKLLIQFQNNGVVDDSQLPKDRFSAERLKGVDSTLKIQPAKLEDSAVYLCASSPGGILGTQYFGPGTRLLVL.

This clonotype showed up many times. The chain is built from TRBV15 and TRBJ1-5; D gene uncertain. The CDR3 is made up of 13 amino acids. V was pared by 4 bases and J by 3 bases, with 7 bases between. Germline V gene data show CDR1 as LNHNV and CDR2 as YYDKDF (reference sequence). Written as DNA, the CDR3 is TGTGCCACCAGCATCCGTTACAATCAGCCCCAGCATTTT. This sequence encodes CATSIRYNQPQHF.

There are many counts of this clonotype. The chain recombines TRBV11-2 with TRBJ2-2; TRBD1 matches 7 bases. Looked up from germline, CDR1 is SGHAT and CDR2 is FQNNGV. J gave up 4 bases and V 1 base, and 3 bases lay outside the gene matches. The CDR3 is 15 residues long. CDR3 protein: CASSLVQGRTGELFF. In DNA, the CDR3 is TGTGCCAGCAGCTTAGTACAGGGGCGCACCGGGGAGCTGTTTTTT. Together with reference TRBV11-2 and TRBJ2-2, the CDR3 gives the full variable domain: EAGVAQSPRYKIIEKRQSVAFWCNPISGHATLYWYQQILGQGPKLLIQFQNNGVVDDSQLPKDRFSAERLKGVDSTLKIQPAKLEDSAVYLCASSLVQGRTGELFFGEGSRLTVL.

This clonotype was seen only a few times. CDR3 DNA sequence: TGTGCCAGCTCACCGGATTTCAACCAGAATCAGCCCCAGCATTTT. This sequence encodes CASSPDFNQNQPQHF. The chain couples TRBV18 to TRBJ1-5; D unresolved. The germline CDR1 and CDR2 sequences are KGHSH and LQKENI. The CDR3 covers 15 residues. V lost 3 bases to trimming and J lost 4 bases, with 13 bases between them.

This rearrangement joins TRBV12-3 or TRBV12-4 to TRBJ2-5, with D perhaps TRBD2 (6 bases). Trimming cost V 5 bases and J 5 bases, with 15 bases left between them. CDR3 length: 14 residues. The CDR3 region is CASSRDSRAETQYF. DNA of the CDR3: TGTGCCAGCAGTCGGGACTCCCGAGCTGAGACCCAGTACTTC.

This clonotype came up many times. The CDR3 sequence is CASAPPSEKGTQYF. CDR3 in DNA: TGTGCCAGCGCCCCCCCCTCGGAGAAAGGAACCCAGTACTTC. This chain joins TRBV6-2 or TRBV6-3 and TRBJ2-5; D is unclear. The CDR3 length is 14 residues. CDR1 MNHEY and CDR2 SVGEGT come from the germline V gene. Trimming left V 8 bases short and J 8 bases short, with 21 bases between.